These T cell receptor beta chains were read from a single sample in a study of T-cell memory formation after mild COVID-19. A single record per CDR3 protein comes from TCRdb applying MiXCR to the 5' RACE reads. The sample consists of around 470,000 distinct CDR3 sequences, 20% of them appearing once. The sample comprised PBMCs or a T cell subset sorted from them (not recorded which). The receptors come from an adult woman who had mild COVID-19 (a few samples of this study predate the infection). Cell type and time point are not known. Both conserved end residues are part of each CDR3. Each record gives: CDR3 protein, V gene, J gene.

CDR3: CATSSGETQYF
V: TRBV24-1
J: TRBJ2-5

CDR3: CASSVEAGANVLTF
V: TRBV9
J: TRBJ2-6

CDR3: CAGAGELTGELFF
V: TRBV6-2/TRBV6-3
J: TRBJ2-2

CDR3: CASSSTEFGAQYF
V: TRBV7-6
J: TRBJ2-5

CDR3: CAIRGTALLTDTGELFF
V: TRBV10-3
J: TRBJ2-2

CDR3: CASSLGRGGTQYF
V: TRBV13
J: TRBJ2-3

CDR3: CASRIRAGGANVLTF
V: TRBV12-3/TRBV12-4
J: TRBJ2-6

CDR3: CASSFGSGSEKLFF
V: TRBV5-6
J: TRBJ1-4

CDR3: CASSLGRVDEQYF
V: TRBV12-3/TRBV12-4
J: TRBJ2-7

CDR3: CASSLRVGEAFF
V: TRBV7-2
J: TRBJ1-1

CDR3: CASSLEGSYYGYTF
V: TRBV5-1
J: TRBJ1-2

CDR3: CASRLGGAGHSAYNEQFF
V: TRBV7-9
J: TRBJ2-1

CDR3: CASSPWTGIQRKLFF
V: TRBV5-1
J: TRBJ1-4

CDR3: CASSFLGKGSYNEQFF
V: TRBV12-3/TRBV12-4
J: TRBJ2-1

CDR3: CASSVLAGGFTDTQYF
V: TRBV7-9
J: TRBJ2-3

CDR3: CASSLVGQITGELFF
V: TRBV5-1
J: TRBJ2-2

CDR3: CAWSGGRVYEQYF
V: TRBV30
J: TRBJ2-7

CDR3: CATSRNPGGPYEQYF
V: TRBV15
J: TRBJ2-7

CDR3: CSARTSRNEQFF
V: TRBV20-1
J: TRBJ2-1

CDR3: CASSSRGTPGDTQYF
V: TRBV12-3/TRBV12-4
J: TRBJ2-3

CDR3: CASSLAPPRTGGVGEQYF
V: TRBV11-1
J: TRBJ2-7

CDR3: CASSLEGATKNIQYF
V: TRBV6-2/TRBV6-3
J: TRBJ2-4

CDR3: CALNRASSPLHF
V: TRBV7-9
J: TRBJ1-6

CDR3: CSVGGGSTDTQYF
V: TRBV29-1
J: TRBJ2-3

CDR3: CASVGGVGTGELFF
V: TRBV2
J: TRBJ2-2

CDR3: CASSPWDRPNYGYTF
V: TRBV3-1
J: TRBJ1-2

CDR3: CASSFYRGPTGDEQYF
V: TRBV12-3/TRBV12-4
J: TRBJ2-7

CDR3: CASGLAANTEAFF
V: TRBV12-5
J: TRBJ1-1

CDR3: CASRDGRGTISNQPQHF
V: TRBV27
J: TRBJ1-5

CDR3: CSAGGQGSLDYGYTF
V: TRBV29-1
J: TRBJ1-2

CDR3: CATTPGVMNTEAFF
V: TRBV6-5
J: TRBJ1-1

CDR3: CAIRTSGVTDTQYF
V: TRBV10-3
J: TRBJ2-3

CDR3: CASSPPKNTEAFF
V: TRBV13
J: TRBJ1-1

CDR3: CASSLDHRGPGYTF
V: TRBV5-1
J: TRBJ1-2

CDR3: CASTLGEGLDTEAFF
V: TRBV5-1
J: TRBJ1-1

CDR3: CASSPSDQTRGMRYEQYF
V: TRBV18
J: TRBJ2-7

CDR3: CASSLGTFLGSQYF
V: TRBV7-9
J: TRBJ2-3

CDR3: CASSQDASGTEQYF
V: TRBV4-3
J: TRBJ2-7

CDR3: CSAEKNLGDTQYF
V: TRBV20-1
J: TRBJ2-3

CDR3: CASRQPNSYEQYF
V: TRBV6-5
J: TRBJ2-7

CDR3: CASLPGQGRAGELFF
V: TRBV25-1
J: TRBJ2-2

CDR3: CASSPTRRVGDGGYTF
V: TRBV7-2
J: TRBJ1-2

CDR3: CSARDPAVWYEQYF
V: TRBV20-1
J: TRBJ2-7

CDR3: CASSYQRRLTGEKLFF
V: TRBV5-6
J: TRBJ1-4

CDR3: CASSFLAGGTTDTQYF
V: TRBV7-3
J: TRBJ2-3

CDR3: CASSPAFEGGYGYTF
V: TRBV18
J: TRBJ1-2

CDR3: CASSPRTGSKSGNTIYF
V: TRBV12-3/TRBV12-4
J: TRBJ1-3

CDR3: CASSPQGATNEKLFF
V: TRBV18
J: TRBJ1-4

CDR3: CSARGTGAGETQYF
V: TRBV20-1
J: TRBJ2-5

CDR3: CASSPDRPSFSGANVLTF
V: TRBV5-1
J: TRBJ2-6

CDR3: CASNGQSKNIQYF
V: TRBV6-2/TRBV6-3
J: TRBJ2-4

CDR3: CASRSSSGANVLTF
V: TRBV2
J: TRBJ2-6